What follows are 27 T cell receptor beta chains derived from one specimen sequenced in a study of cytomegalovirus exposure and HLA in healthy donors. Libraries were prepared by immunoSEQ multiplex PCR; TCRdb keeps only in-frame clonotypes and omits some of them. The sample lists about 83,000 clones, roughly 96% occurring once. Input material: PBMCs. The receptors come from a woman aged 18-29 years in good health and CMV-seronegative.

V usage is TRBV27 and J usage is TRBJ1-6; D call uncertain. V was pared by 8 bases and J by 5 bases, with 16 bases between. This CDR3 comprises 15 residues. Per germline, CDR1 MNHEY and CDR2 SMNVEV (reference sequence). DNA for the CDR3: TGTGCCAGCTGTCCAGGCTTCGTTAATAATTCACCCCTCCACTTT. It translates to CASCPGFVNNSPLHF.

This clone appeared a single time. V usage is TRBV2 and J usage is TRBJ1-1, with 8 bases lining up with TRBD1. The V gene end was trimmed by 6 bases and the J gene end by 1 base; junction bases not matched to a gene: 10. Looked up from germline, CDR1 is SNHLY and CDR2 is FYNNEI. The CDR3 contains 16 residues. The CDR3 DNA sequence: TGTGCCAGCAGGGACCTCGGACAGGGTAGGAACACTGAAGCTTTCTTT. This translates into CASRDLGQGRNTEAFF. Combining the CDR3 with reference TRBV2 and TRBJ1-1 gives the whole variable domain EPEVTQTPSHQVTQMGQEVILRCVPISNHLYFYWYRQILGQKVEFLVSFYNNEISEKSEIFDDQFSVERPDGSNFTLKIRSTKLEDSAMYFCASRDLGQGRNTEAFFGQGTRLTVV.

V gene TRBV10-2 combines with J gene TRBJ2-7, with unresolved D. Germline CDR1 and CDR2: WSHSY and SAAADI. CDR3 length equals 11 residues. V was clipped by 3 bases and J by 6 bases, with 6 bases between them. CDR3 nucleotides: TGCGCCAGCAGTGATTCGGGCGAGCAGTACTTC. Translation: CASSDSGEQYF.

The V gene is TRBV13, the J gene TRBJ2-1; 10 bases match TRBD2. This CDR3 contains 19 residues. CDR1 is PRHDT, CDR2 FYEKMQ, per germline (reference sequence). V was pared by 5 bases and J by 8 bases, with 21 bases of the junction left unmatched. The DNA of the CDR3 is TGTGCCAGCAGCGGGGCTGTAGTACCGGGTCTAGCGGGAGTGGATGAGCAGTTCTTC. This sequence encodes CASSGAVVPGLAGVDEQFF.

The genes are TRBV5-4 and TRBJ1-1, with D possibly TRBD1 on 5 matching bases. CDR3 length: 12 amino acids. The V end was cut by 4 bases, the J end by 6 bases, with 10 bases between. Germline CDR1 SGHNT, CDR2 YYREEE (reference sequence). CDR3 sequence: CASSPGGAEAFF. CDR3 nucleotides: TGTGCCAGCAGCCCGGGGGGTGCTGAAGCTTTCTTT.

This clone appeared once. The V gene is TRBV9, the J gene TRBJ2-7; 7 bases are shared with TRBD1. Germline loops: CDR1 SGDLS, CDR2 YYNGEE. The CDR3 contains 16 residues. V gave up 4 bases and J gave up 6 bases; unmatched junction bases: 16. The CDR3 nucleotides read TGTGCCAGCAGCCCCCGGGAAGGGGGCCTAGGGTCCGAGCAGTACTTC. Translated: CASSPREGGLGSEQYF.

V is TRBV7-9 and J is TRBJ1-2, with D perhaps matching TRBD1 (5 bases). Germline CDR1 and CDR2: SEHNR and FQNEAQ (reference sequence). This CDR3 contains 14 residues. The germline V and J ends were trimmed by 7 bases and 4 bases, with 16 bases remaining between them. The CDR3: CASTISGLGYGYTF. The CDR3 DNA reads TGTGCCAGCACCATATCAGGGTTGGGCTATGGCTACACCTTC.

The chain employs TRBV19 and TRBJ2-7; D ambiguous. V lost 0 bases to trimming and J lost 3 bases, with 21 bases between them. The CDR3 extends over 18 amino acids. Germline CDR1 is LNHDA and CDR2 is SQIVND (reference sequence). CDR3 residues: CASSIDLRTTTYHYEQYF. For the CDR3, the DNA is TGTGCCAGTAGTATAGATCTAAGAACAACGACATATCACTACGAGCAGTACTTC.

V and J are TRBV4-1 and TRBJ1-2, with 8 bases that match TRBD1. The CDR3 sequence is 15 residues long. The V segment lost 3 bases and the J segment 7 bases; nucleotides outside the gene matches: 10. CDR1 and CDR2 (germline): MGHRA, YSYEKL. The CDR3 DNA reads TGCGCCAGCAGCCAGGCCTCAGGGGGCGCGTCTGGCTACACCTTC. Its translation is CASSQASGGASGYTF.

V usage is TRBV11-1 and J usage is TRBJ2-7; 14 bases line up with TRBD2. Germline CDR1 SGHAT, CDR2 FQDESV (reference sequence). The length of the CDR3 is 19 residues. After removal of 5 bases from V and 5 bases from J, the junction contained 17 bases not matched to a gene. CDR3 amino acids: CASSRGTPGLAGVSHEQYF. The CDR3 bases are TGTGCCAGCAGCCGCGGGACACCGGGACTAGCGGGAGTGTCCCACGAGCAGTACTTC.

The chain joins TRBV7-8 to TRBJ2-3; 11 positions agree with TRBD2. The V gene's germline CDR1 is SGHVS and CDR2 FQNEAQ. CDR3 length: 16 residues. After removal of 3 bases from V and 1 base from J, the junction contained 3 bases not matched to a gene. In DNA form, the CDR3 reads TGTGCCAGCAGCTTGGGGACTAGCGGTCGCACAGATACGCAGTATTTT. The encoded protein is CASSLGTSGRTDTQYF.

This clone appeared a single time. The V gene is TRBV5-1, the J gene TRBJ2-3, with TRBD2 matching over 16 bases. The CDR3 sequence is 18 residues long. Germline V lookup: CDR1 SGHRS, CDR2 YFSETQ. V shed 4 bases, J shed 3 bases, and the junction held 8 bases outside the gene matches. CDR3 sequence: CASSKGTSGRARTDTQYF. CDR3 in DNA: TGCGCCAGCAGCAAAGGGACTAGCGGGAGGGCAAGGACAGATACGCAGTATTTT.

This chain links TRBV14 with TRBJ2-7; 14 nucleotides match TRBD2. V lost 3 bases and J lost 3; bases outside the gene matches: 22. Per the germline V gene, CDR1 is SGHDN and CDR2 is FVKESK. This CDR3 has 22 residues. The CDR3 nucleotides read TGTGCCAGCAGCCATCGAGGGACTAGCGGGAGTTCGGGGTGGCAGTCCGTCTACGAGCAGTACTTC. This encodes CASSHRGTSGSSGWQSVYEQYF.

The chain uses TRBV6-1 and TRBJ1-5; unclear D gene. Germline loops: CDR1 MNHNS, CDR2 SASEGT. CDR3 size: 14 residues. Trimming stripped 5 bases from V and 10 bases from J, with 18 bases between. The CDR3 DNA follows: TGTGCCAGCAGTCCCCTGCAAATTTCGGGTCCCCAGCATTTT. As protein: CASSPLQISGPQHF.

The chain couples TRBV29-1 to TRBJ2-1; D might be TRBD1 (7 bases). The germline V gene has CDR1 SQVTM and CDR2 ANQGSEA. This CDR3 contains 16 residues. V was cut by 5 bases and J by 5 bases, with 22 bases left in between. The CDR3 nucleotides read TGCAGCGTTCCCTGGGTGTCCAGGGGGGACCACAATGAGCAGTTCTTC. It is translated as CSVPWVSRGDHNEQFF.

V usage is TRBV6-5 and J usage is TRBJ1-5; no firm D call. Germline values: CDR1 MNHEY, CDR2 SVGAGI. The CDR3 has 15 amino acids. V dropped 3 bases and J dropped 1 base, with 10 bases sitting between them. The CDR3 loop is CASSYTSGSNQPQHF. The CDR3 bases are TGTGCCAGCAGTTATACGAGCGGCAGCAATCAGCCCCAGCATTTT.

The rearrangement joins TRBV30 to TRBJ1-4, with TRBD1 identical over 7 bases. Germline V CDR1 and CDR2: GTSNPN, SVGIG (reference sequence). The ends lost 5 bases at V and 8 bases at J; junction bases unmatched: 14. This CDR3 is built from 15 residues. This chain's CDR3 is CAWAEMGQTFEKLFF. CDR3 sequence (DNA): TGTGCCTGGGCGGAAATGGGACAGACATTCGAAAAACTGTTTTTT.

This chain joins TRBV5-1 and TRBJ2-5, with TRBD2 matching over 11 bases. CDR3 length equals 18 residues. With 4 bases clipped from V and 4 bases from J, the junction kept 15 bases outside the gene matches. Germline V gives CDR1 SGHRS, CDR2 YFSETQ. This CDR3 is CASSQVRLAGSHGETQYF. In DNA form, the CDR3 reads TGCGCCAGCAGCCAGGTCCGACTAGCGGGGTCGCATGGAGAGACCCAGTACTTC. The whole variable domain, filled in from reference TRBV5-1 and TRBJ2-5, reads KAGVTQTPRYLIKTRGQQVTLSCSPISGHRSVSWYQQTPGQGLQFLFEYFSETQRNKGNFPGRFSGRQFSNSRSEMNVSTLELGDSALYLCASSQVRLAGSHGETQYFGPGTRLLVL.

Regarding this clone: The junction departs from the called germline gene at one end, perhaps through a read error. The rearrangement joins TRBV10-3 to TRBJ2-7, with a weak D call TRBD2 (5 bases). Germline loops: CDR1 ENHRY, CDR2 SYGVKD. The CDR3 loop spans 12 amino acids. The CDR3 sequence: CASSYSGYEQYF. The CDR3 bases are TGTGCCAGCAGTTACTCGGGATACGAGCAGTACTTC.

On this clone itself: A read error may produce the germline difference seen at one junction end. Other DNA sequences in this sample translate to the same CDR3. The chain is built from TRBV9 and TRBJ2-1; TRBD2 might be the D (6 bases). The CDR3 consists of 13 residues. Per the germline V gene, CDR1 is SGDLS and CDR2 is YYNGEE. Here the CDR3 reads CASSGGSYNEQFF. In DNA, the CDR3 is TGTGCCAGTAGCGGCGGATCCTACAATGAGCAGTTCTTC.

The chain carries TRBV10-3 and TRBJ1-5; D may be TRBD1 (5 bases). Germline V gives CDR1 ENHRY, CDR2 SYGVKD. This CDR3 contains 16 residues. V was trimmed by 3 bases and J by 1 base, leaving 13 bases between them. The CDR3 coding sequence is TGTGCCATCAGTGAAGAGAGCAGGGCGAGCAATCAGCCCCAGCATTTT. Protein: CAISEESRASNQPQHF.

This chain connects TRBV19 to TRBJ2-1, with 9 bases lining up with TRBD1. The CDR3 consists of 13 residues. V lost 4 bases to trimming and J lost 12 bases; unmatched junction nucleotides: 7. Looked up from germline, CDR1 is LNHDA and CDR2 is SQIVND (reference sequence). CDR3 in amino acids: CASSNRDRDGQFF. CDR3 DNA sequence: TGTGCCAGTAGTAACCGGGACAGGGACGGGCAGTTCTTC.

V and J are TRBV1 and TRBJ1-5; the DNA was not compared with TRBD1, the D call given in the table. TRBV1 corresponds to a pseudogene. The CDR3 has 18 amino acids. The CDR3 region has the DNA TGCACCAGCAGCCAAGATCTACCGGACACCGACAGCAATCAGCCCCAGCATTTT. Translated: CTSSQDLPDTDSNQPQHF.

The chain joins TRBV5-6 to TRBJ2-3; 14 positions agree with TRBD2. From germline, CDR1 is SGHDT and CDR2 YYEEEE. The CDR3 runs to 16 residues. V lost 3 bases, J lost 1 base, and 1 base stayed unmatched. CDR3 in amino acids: CASSWGLAGGTDTQYF. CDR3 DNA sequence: TGTGCCAGCAGCTGGGGACTAGCGGGGGGCACAGATACGCAGTATTTT.

The CDR3: CATSRGSLYGYTF. As DNA, the CDR3 is TGTGCCACCAGCAGGGGCTCGCTCTATGGCTACACCTTC. The chain couples TRBV15 to TRBJ1-2; D not resolved. CDR3 length equals 13 residues. The V gene's germline CDR1 is LNHNV and CDR2 YYDKDF (reference sequence). V dropped 3 bases and J dropped 4 bases, with 9 bases sitting between them.

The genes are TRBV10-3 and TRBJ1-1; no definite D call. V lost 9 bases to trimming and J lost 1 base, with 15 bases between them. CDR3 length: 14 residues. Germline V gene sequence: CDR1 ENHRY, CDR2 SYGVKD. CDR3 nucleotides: TGTGCCATAAGAGGAAGGGAGCAGAACACTGAAGCTTTCTTT. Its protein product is CAIRGREQNTEAFF.

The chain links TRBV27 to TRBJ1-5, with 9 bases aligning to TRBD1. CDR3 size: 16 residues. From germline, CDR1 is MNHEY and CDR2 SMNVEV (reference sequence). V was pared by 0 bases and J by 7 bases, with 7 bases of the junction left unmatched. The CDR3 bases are TGTGCCAGCAGTTTATCGATAGGACAGGGGATGCAGCCCCAGCATTTT. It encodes CASSLSIGQGMQPQHF.